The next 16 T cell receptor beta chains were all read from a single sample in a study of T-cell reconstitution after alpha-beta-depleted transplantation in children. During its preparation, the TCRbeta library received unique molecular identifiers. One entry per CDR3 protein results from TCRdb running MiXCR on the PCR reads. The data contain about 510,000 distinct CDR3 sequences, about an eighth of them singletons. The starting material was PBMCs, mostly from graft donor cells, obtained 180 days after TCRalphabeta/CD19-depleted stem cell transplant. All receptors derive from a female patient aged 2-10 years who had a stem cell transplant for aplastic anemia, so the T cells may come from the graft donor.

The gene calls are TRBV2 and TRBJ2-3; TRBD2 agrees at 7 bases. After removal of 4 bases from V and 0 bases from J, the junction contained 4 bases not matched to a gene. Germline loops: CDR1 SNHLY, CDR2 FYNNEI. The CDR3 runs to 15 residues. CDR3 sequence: CASSVASGSTDTQYF. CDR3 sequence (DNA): TGTGCCAGCAGTGTCGCTAGCGGTAGCACAGATACGCAGTATTTT.

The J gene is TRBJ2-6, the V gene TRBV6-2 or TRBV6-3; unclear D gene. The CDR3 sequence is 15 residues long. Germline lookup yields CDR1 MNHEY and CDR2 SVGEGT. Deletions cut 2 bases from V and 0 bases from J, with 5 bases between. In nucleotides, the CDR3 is TGTGCCAGCAGTTACCTTAACTCTGGGGCCAACGTCCTGACTTTC. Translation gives CASSYLNSGANVLTF.

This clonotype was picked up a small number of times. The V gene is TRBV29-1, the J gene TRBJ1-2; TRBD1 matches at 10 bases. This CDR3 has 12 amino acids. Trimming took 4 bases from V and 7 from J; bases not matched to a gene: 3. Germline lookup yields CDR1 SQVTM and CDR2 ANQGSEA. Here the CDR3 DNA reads TGCAGCGTTGTGGACAGGGGGGTTGGCTACACCTTC. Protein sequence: CSVVDRGVGYTF.

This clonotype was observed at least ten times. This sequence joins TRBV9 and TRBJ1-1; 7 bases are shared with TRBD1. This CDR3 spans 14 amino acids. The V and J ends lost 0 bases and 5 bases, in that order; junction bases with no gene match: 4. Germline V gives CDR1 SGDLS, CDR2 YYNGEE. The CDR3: CASSVVEGATEAFF. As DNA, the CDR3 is TGTGCCAGCAGCGTAGTCGAGGGGGCAACTGAAGCTTTCTTT.

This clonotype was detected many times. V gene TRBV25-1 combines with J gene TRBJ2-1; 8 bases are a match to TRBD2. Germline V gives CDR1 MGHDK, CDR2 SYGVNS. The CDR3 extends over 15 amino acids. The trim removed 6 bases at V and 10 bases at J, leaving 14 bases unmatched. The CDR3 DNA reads TGTGCCAGCAGCAGCACTCTAGCGGGTCGCCGGGAGCAGTTCTTC. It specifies CASSSTLAGRREQFF.

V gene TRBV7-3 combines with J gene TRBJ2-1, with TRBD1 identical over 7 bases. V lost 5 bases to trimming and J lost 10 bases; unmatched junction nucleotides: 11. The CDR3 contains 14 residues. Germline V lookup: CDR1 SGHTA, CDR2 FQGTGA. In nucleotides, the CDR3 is TGTGCCAGCAGCCCTGTTAGGGACAGCCAGGAGCAGTTCTTC. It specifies CASSPVRDSQEQFF.

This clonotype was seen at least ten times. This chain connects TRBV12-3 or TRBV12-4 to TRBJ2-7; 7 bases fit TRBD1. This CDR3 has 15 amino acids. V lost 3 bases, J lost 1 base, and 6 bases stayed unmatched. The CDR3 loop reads CASSLGRTGSYEQYF. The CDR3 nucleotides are TGTGCCAGCAGTTTGGGACGGACAGGATCCTACGAGCAGTACTTC.

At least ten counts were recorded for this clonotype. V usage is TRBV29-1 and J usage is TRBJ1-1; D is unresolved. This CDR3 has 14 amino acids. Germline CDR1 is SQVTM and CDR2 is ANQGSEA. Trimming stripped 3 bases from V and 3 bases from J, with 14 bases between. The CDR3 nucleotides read TGCAGCGTTGACCTTTCTCGGCCGGACACTGAAGCTTTCTTT. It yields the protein CSVDLSRPDTEAFF.

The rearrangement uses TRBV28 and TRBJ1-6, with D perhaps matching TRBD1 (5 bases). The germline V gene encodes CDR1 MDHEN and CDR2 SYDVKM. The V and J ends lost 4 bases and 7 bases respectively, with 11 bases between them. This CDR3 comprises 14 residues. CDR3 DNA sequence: TGTGCCAGCAGTTCTGGAGGGACCAATTCACCCCTCCACTTT. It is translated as CASSSGGTNSPLHF.

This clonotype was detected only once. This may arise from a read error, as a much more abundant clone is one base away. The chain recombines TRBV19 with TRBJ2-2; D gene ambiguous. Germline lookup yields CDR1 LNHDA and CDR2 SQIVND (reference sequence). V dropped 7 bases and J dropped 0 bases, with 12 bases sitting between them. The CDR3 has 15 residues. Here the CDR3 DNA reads TGTGCCAGTATGTACAGCGTATCGAACACCGGGGAGCTGTTTTTT. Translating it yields CASMYSVSNTGELFF. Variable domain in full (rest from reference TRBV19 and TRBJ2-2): DGGITQSPKYLFRKEGQNVTLSCEQNLNHDAMYWYRQDPGQGLRLIYYSQIVNDFQKGDIAEGYSVSREKKESFPLTVTSAQKNPTAFYLCASMYSVSNTGELFFGEGSRLTVL.

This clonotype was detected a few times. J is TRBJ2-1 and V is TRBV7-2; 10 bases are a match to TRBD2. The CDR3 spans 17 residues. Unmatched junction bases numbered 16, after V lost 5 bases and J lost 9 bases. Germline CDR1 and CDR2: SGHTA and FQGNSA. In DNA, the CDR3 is TGTGCCAGCAGCGAGCCGAAAGCGGGAGGGCCCCAATTTGAGCAGTTCTTC. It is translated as CASSEPKAGGPQFEQFF. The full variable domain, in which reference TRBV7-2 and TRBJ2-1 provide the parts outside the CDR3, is GAGVSQSPSNKVTEKGKDVELRCDPISGHTALYWYRQSLGQGLEFLIYFQGNSAPDKSGLPSDRFSAERTGGSVSTLTIQRTQQEDSAVYLCASSEPKAGGPQFEQFFGPGTRLTVL.

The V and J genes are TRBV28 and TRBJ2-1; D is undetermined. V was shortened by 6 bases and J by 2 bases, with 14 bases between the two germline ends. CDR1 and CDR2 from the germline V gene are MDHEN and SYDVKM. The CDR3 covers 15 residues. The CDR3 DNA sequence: TGTGCCAGCAGCCCAAACGCACCTACCTACAATGAGCAGTTCTTC. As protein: CASSPNAPTYNEQFF.

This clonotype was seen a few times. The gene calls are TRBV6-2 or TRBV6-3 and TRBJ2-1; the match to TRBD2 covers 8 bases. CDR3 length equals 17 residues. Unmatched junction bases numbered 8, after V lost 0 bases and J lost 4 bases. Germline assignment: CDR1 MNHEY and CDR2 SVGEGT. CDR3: CASSYSTTREAYNEQFF. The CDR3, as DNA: TGTGCCAGCAGTTACTCGACGACGCGGGAGGCGTACAATGAGCAGTTCTTC.

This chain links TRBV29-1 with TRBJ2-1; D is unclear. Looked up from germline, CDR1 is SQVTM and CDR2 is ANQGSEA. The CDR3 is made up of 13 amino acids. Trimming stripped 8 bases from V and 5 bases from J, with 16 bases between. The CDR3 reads CSRYKDLDNEQFF. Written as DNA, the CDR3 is TGCAGCAGATACAAGGACCTAGACAATGAGCAGTTCTTC.

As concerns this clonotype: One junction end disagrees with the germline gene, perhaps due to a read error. The CDR3: CASSPGLVGQATQYF. CDR3 in DNA: TGTGCCAGCAGCCCCGGACTAGTAGGACAAGCGACCCAGTACTTC. The chain couples TRBV11-2 to TRBJ2-5, with 7 nucleotides matching TRBD2. This CDR3 has 15 residues. Germline V gives CDR1 SGHAT, CDR2 FQNNGV.

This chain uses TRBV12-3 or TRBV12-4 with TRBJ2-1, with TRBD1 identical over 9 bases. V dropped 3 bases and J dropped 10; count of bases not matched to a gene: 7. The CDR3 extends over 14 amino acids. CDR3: CASSLGQGGGEQFF. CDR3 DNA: TGTGCCAGCAGTTTGGGACAGGGAGGGGGGGAGCAGTTCTTC.